This passage covers 25 T cell receptor beta chains from one sample sequenced in a study of post-analysis software for immune sequencing data. No antigen has been assigned to these receptors. Every TCR beta cDNA library bore unique molecular identifiers. MiXCR, applied by TCRdb to the PCR reads, yields one record per CDR3 protein. Of 600,000 to 700,000 distinct CDR3 sequences listed, more than 50% are singletons. Notes on the study in general: Five or six TRBV segments appeared more often in patients than in controls, and TRBV5-6, TRBV5-1 and TRBV20-1 were among these.

Sequencing input: blood. The receptor source for this set is a girl aged 2-10 years with multiple sclerosis.

The chain combines TRBV12-3 or TRBV12-4 with TRBJ1-6; 7 bases are shared with TRBD1. The CDR3 spans 18 residues. The V segment lost 5 bases and the J segment 7 bases; nucleotides outside the gene matches: 17. This CDR3 is CASSPRDSKREGNSPLHF. The CDR3 coding sequence is TGTGCCAGCAGTCCTAGGGACAGCAAGAGGGAGGGGAATTCACCCCTCCACTTT.

The chain employs TRBV9 and TRBJ1-2, with 7 bases fitting TRBD1. The V gene end was trimmed by 4 bases and the J gene end by 4 bases; junction bases not matched to a gene: 7. CDR1 SGDLS and CDR2 YYNGEE come from the germline V gene. The CDR3 runs 14 residues. The CDR3 bases are TGTGCCAGCAGCCCCGGGACAGAAGGCTATGGCTACACCTTC. This translates into CASSPGTEGYGYTF. Looking up the rest from reference TRBV9 and TRBJ1-2 gives the full variable domain: DSGVTQTPKHLITATGQRVTLRCSPRSGDLSVYWYQQSLDQGLQFLIQYYNGEERAKGNILERFSAQQFPDLHSELNLSSLELGDSALYFCASSPGTEGYGYTFGSGTRLTVV.

This clonotype appeared once. The chain joins TRBV19 to TRBJ2-3; 11 bases align to TRBD1. Per the germline V gene, CDR1 is LNHDA and CDR2 is SQIVND (reference sequence). With V trimmed by 4 bases and J by 2 bases, 8 bases remained unmatched. The CDR3 totals 17 residues. DNA for the CDR3: TGTGCCAGTAGTACTTTCCGGGACAGGGGGTCCACAGATACGCAGTATTTT. Residues: CASSTFRDRGSTDTQYF.

The V and J genes are TRBV7-9 and TRBJ2-6, with D tentatively TRBD1 (5 bases). Trimming removed 8 bases from V and 0 bases from J, with 17 bases in between. The CDR3 is 17 residues long. The V gene's germline CDR1 is SEHNR and CDR2 FQNEAQ (reference sequence). The CDR3 protein is CASAQGASSSGANVLTF. The DNA for the CDR3 is TGTGCCAGCGCCCAAGGGGCTTCCAGCTCTGGGGCCAACGTCCTGACTTTC.

The chain has TRBV15 and TRBJ1-2; D is ambiguous. Looked up from germline, CDR1 is LNHNV and CDR2 is YYDKDF (reference sequence). Trimming stripped 3 bases from V and 1 base from J, with 6 bases between. The CDR3 is 13 residues long. In DNA form, the CDR3 reads TGTGCCACCAGCAGCGGCAGTAACTATGGCTACACCTTC. Encoded protein: CATSSGSNYGYTF.

The rearrangement joins TRBV6-2 or TRBV6-3 to TRBJ2-1, with 12 bases that match TRBD2. J lost 9 bases, V lost 4 bases, and 10 bases had no gene match. The CDR3 totals 16 residues. In germline, CDR1 is MNHEY, CDR2 SVGEGT. The CDR3: CASSSGLAGLGGEQFF. The CDR3 DNA reads TGTGCCAGCAGTTCGGGACTAGCGGGTCTAGGCGGTGAGCAGTTCTTC.

This clonotype was seen only a few times. The V call is TRBV9, the J call TRBJ2-5; no clear D gene. The CDR3 has 15 amino acids. V was cut by 0 bases and J by 0 bases, with 9 bases left in between. Germline V gene sequence: CDR1 SGDLS, CDR2 YYNGEE. The CDR3 sequence: CASSVALDYQETQYF. The CDR3 DNA reads TGTGCCAGCAGCGTAGCTTTGGATTACCAAGAGACCCAGTACTTC.

J is TRBJ2-3 and V is TRBV7-2, with TRBD2 identical over 7 bases. V was pared by 5 bases and J by 4 bases, with 15 bases of the junction left unmatched. CDR3 size: 17 residues. The germline gives CDR1 SGHTA, CDR2 FQGNSA. The CDR3 is CASSRTPVVGGADTQYF. CDR3 DNA: TGTGCCAGCAGCAGGACCCCGGTGGTTGGGGGGGCAGATACGCAGTATTTT.

The chain is built from TRBV5-1 and TRBJ2-1; no firm D call. Between the trimmed V and J ends, which lost 0 bases and 8 bases, there was a span of 9 bases. The CDR3 has 13 residues. Germline lookup yields CDR1 SGHRS and CDR2 YFSETQ. In nucleotides, the CDR3 is TGCGCCAGCAGCTTGGCTCCCAATCATGAGCAGTTCTTC. Protein product: CASSLAPNHEQFF.

The chain couples TRBV20-1 to TRBJ2-3; D could derive from TRBD1 or TRBD2 (6 bases each). The CDR3 is made up of 13 amino acids. CDR1 is DFQATT, CDR2 SNEGSKA, per germline (reference sequence). The CDR3 loop reads CSANGGRGDTQYF. The CDR3 DNA sequence: TGCAGCGCAAACGGGGGCAGGGGCGATACGCAGTATTTT.

The V call is TRBV20-1, the J call TRBJ1-2; 7 bases agree with TRBD1. Trimming removed 1 base from V and 11 bases from J; junction bases left unmatched: 4. CDR3 length: 11 amino acids. Germline assignment: CDR1 DFQATT and CDR2 SNEGSKA (reference sequence). For the CDR3, the DNA is TGCAGTGCTAGAGGACAGGGAGTATACACCTTC. Amino acid sequence: CSARGQGVYTF.

The genes are TRBV20-1 and TRBJ1-1; no definite D call. Looked up from germline, CDR1 is DFQATT and CDR2 is SNEGSKA (reference sequence). This CDR3 spans 13 amino acids. V was clipped by 3 bases and J by 0 bases, with 8 bases between them. Written as DNA, the CDR3 is TGCAGTGCTAGTTTACAGATGAACACTGAAGCTTTCTTT. This sequence encodes CSASLQMNTEAFF.

The chain recombines TRBV4-1 with TRBJ2-1, with 7 bases identical to TRBD1. The V gene's germline CDR1 is MGHRA and CDR2 YSYEKL. Unmatched junction bases numbered 12, after V lost 3 bases and J lost 4 bases. This CDR3 region has 17 residues. CDR3 coding DNA: TGCGCCAGCAGCCATCCCAGGGACAGAAGACAATACAATGAGCAGTTCTTC. Residues: CASSHPRDRRQYNEQFF.

The chain links TRBV7-6 to TRBJ2-1, with a possible D match to TRBD2 (5 bases). This CDR3 is built from 15 residues. Germline V gene sequence: CDR1 SGHVS, CDR2 FNYEAQ. V lost 4 bases, J lost 0 bases, and 10 bases lay in between. CDR3 nucleotide sequence: TGTGCCAGCAGCTACATAGCGAGCTCCTACAATGAGCAGTTCTTC. Amino acids: CASSYIASSYNEQFF.

The CDR3, as DNA: TGTGCCAGCAGCCATACCGACGGGGACTACGAGCAGTACTTC. Amino acids: CASSHTDGDYEQYF. This chain links TRBV7-6 with TRBJ2-7; TRBD2 is a possible D gene (5 bases). V lost 5 bases to trimming and J lost 3 bases, with 14 bases between them. Germline lookup yields CDR1 SGHVS and CDR2 FNYEAQ. This CDR3 is 14 amino acids long.

The chain has TRBV7-9 and TRBJ2-5; D may correspond to TRBD1 or TRBD2 (6 bases each). Deletions cut 6 bases from V and 5 bases from J, with 16 bases between. The length of the CDR3 is 14 residues. Germline values: CDR1 SEHNR, CDR2 FQNEAQ (reference sequence). CDR3 nucleotides: TGTGCCAGCAGGAAGGGTGGAGGGGGGGAGACCCAGTACTTC. Protein sequence: CASRKGGGGETQYF.

The chain combines TRBV6-6 with TRBJ1-1; no reliable D call. The germline gives CDR1 MNHNY, CDR2 SVGAGI (reference sequence). The V end lost 6 bases, the J end lost 2 bases, and 13 bases lay between the germline ends. There are 14 residues in the CDR3. CDR3 sequence: CASSSPDSNTEAFF. CDR3 nucleotides: TGTGCCAGCAGCTCCCCAGATTCTAACACTGAAGCTTTCTTT.

This clonotype was detected a few times. The genes are TRBV12-5 and TRBJ2-7; D call uncertain. Germline V gene sequence: CDR1 LGHNT, CDR2 FRNRAP. The CDR3 consists of 18 residues. The V gene lost 0 bases and the J gene lost 2 bases, with 20 bases spanning the gap. For the CDR3, the DNA is TGTGCTAGTGGTTTGGTACGTGGCCCCCTACCCCTGGCCTACGAGCAGTACTTC. Protein: CASGLVRGPLPLAYEQYF.

The J gene is TRBJ1-6, the V gene TRBV4-3; D remains ambiguous. The CDR3 covers 17 residues. V was pared by 0 bases and J by 2 bases, with 11 bases between. The germline V gene has CDR1 LGHNA and CDR2 YSLEER. CDR3 sequence: CASSQDPEATYNSPLHF. CDR3 nucleotides: TGCGCCAGCAGCCAAGATCCGGAAGCTACCTATAATTCACCCCTCCACTTT.

This clonotype was seen a few times. The V gene is TRBV9, the J gene TRBJ2-5, with TRBD1 as a possible D gene (7 bases). V was pared by 0 bases and J by 12 bases, with 18 bases between. The length of the CDR3 is 14 residues. The germline CDR1 and CDR2 sequences are SGDLS and YYNGEE. This CDR3 is CASSVGQGGEEKYF. The CDR3 DNA reads as TGTGCCAGCAGCGTAGGTCAGGGGGGCGAGGAAAAGTACTTC.

CDR3 amino acids: CASSFGTSGGVADTQYF. The DNA of the CDR3 is TGTGCCAGCAGCTTCGGGACTAGCGGGGGGGTGGCAGATACGCAGTATTTT. The V call is TRBV11-2, the J call TRBJ2-3; TRBD2 aligns across 16 bases. The germline V gene has CDR1 SGHAT and CDR2 FQNNGV. The CDR3 contains 17 residues. V was pared by 3 bases and J by 4 bases, with 4 bases of the junction left unmatched.

There are a few counts of this clonotype. This chain connects TRBV12-3 or TRBV12-4 to TRBJ1-2, with 7 bases lining up with TRBD1. CDR3 length equals 15 residues. V lost 1 base, J lost 8 bases, and 10 bases stayed unmatched. The CDR3 region is CASSLGSPGGRGYTF. CDR3 coding DNA: TGTGCCAGCAGTTTAGGGTCCCCAGGGGGTCGCGGCTACACCTTC.

This clonotype was observed a handful of times. The chain links TRBV7-3 to TRBJ2-3; 7 bases match TRBD2. The junction had 9 bases not matched to a gene; V was cut back by 1 base and J by 2 bases. CDR1 SGHTA and CDR2 FQGTGA come from the germline V gene. The CDR3 loop spans 17 amino acids. The CDR3 region is CASSLMLGGSHTDTQYF. The CDR3 nucleotides are TGTGCCAGCAGCTTAATGTTAGGCGGGAGTCACACAGATACGCAGTATTTT.

The V call is TRBV7-3, the J call TRBJ2-7; 10 bases align to TRBD1. Germline trimming cut 5 bases from V and 6 bases from J; bases unmatched to any gene: 10. Per the germline V gene, CDR1 is SGHTA and CDR2 is FQGTGA. The CDR3 totals 15 residues. This chain's CDR3 is CASSPGTGAPLEQYF. CDR3 sequence (DNA): TGTGCCAGCAGCCCCGGGACAGGGGCGCCCCTCGAGCAGTACTTC.

This chain links TRBV6-4 with TRBJ1-1, with 9 bases that match TRBD1. Germline CDR1 MRHNA, CDR2 SNTAGT. Germline trimming cut 5 bases from V and 0 bases from J; bases unmatched to any gene: 10. CDR3 size: 17 residues. CDR3 amino acids: CASSPAGTGLMNTEAFF. The CDR3 bases are TGTGCCAGCAGTCCTGCCGGGACAGGGCTTATGAACACTGAAGCTTTCTTT.